This entry lists 28 T cell receptor beta chains sequenced from one sample in a study of T cells in Graves' hyperthyroidism and ophthalmopathy. TCR beta CDR3 regions were amplified from RNA transcripts. A first-round RT-PCR of the TCR CDR3 used the HTBI primer set. One entry per CDR3 protein, called by TCRdb with MiXCR from the multiplex PCR reads. In the table there are about 96,000 distinct CDR3 sequences, roughly half of which are singletons. Sequenced input: blood. The receptors here all came from a woman aged 40 to 50 with Graves' hyperthyroidism.

This clonotype was seen a few times. This chain links TRBV7-8 with TRBJ2-7; the D call may be TRBD1 or TRBD2 (5 bases each). The V end was cut by 6 bases, the J end by 3 bases, with 21 bases between. The CDR3 extends over 16 amino acids. Looked up from germline, CDR1 is SGHVS and CDR2 is FQNEAQ. The CDR3 loop reads CASSLSLGAGYYEQYF. CDR3 DNA: TGTGCCAGCAGTTTATCACTAGGGGCCGGATACTACGAGCAGTACTTC.

In regard to this clonotype: Just one base apart from a much larger clone, this may be a read error. V usage is TRBV28 and J usage is TRBJ2-7; 7 bases are shared with TRBD2. CDR1 MDHEN and CDR2 SYDVKM come from the germline V gene. The CDR3 length is 14 residues. Germline trimming cut 3 bases from V and 2 bases from J; bases unmatched to any gene: 4. The CDR3 region has the DNA TGTGCCAGCAGTTTGCGGGGGTGGGCCTACGAGCAGTACTTC. This codes for CASSLRGWAYEQYF.

This clonotype occurred many times. This chain links TRBV13 with TRBJ2-7; 10 bases are shared with TRBD1. V was pared by 5 bases and J by 3 bases, with 10 bases of the junction left unmatched. This CDR3 is 16 amino acids long. The germline V gene encodes CDR1 PRHDT and CDR2 FYEKMQ (reference sequence). CDR3 nucleotide sequence: TGTGCCAGCAGCGCCGGGACAGGGGCAGGGGTCTACGAGCAGTACTTC. Protein sequence: CASSAGTGAGVYEQYF.

The chain uses TRBV7-8 and TRBJ2-2, with D uncertain. The V and J ends lost 8 bases and 6 bases respectively, with 13 bases between them. Germline V gene lookup returns CDR1 SGHVS and CDR2 FQNEAQ. The CDR3 covers 13 residues. The CDR3 bases are TGTGCCAGCTCACCACGTCGACCCGGGGAGCTGTTTTTT. Encoded protein: CASSPRRPGELFF. Together with reference TRBV7-8 and TRBJ2-2, the CDR3 gives the full variable domain: GAGVSQSPRYKVAKRGQDVALRCDPISGHVSLFWYQQALGQGPEFLTYFQNEAQLDKSGLPSDRFFAERPEGSVSTLKIQRTQQEDSAVYLCASSPRRPGELFFGEGSRLTVL.

Details on this clonotype: A much larger clone sits a single nucleotide away, making a read error possible. The rearrangement links TRBV7-3 to TRBJ1-1, with a tentative D call TRBD1 (6 bases). CDR3 length: 11 amino acids. Trimming left V 10 bases short and J 6 bases short, with 12 bases between. Germline V gives CDR1 SGHTA, CDR2 FQGTGA. The CDR3 sequence is CAIQGDAEAFF. The CDR3 DNA is TGTGCCATACAGGGCGACGCTGAAGCTTTCTTT.

This sequence joins TRBV15 and TRBJ1-5; 7 bases map to TRBD1. Germline CDR1 reads LNHNV; CDR2 reads YYDKDF (reference sequence). J was trimmed by 5 bases and V by 5 bases; bases with no gene match: 6. The CDR3 spans 14 residues. The CDR3 nucleotides are TGTGCCACCAGCGGAGGGACAGAAGATCAGCCCCAGCATTTT. Its translation: CATSGGTEDQPQHF. The entire variable domain, with the rest obtained from reference TRBV15 and TRBJ1-5, is as follows: DAMVIQNPRYQVTQFGKPVTLSCSQTLNHNVMYWYQQKSSQAPKLLFHYYDKDFNNEADTPDNFQSRRPNTSFCFLDIRSPGLGDTAMYLCATSGGTEDQPQHFGDGTRLSIL.

This clonotype was recorded at least ten times. V is TRBV20-1 and J is TRBJ2-7, with 13 bases matching TRBD2. Unmatched junction bases numbered 8, after V lost 4 bases and J lost 5 bases. This CDR3 has 15 residues. Germline CDR1 and CDR2: DFQATT and SNEGSKA (reference sequence). The CDR3 DNA is TGCAGTGCTACAGGGACTAGCGGGATGTTCGACGAGCAGTACTTC. It translates to CSATGTSGMFDEQYF.

This clonotype was counted many times. This chain links TRBV4-1 with TRBJ2-5; 7 positions agree with TRBD2. The germline V gene encodes CDR1 MGHRA and CDR2 YSYEKL. This CDR3 has 16 residues. Unmatched junction bases numbered 9, after V lost 0 bases and J lost 5 bases. The CDR3 bases are TGCGCCAGCAGCCAAGATGGAGGCGGGAGCGGGGAGACCCAGTACTTC. As protein: CASSQDGGGSGETQYF.

This clonotype was detected ten times or more. This chain uses TRBV2 with TRBJ1-4; D gene ambiguous. Trimming took off 5 bases at V and 2 bases at J, with 6 bases between the two ends. There are 13 residues in the CDR3. Germline loops: CDR1 SNHLY, CDR2 FYNNEI. This CDR3 is CASSWDTNEKLFF. The CDR3 DNA is TGTGCCAGCAGTTGGGATACTAATGAAAAACTGTTTTTT.

Notes on this clonotype: This CDR3 is missing its conserved last phenylalanine or tryptophan, likely due to a read error. The J gene is TRBJ1-1, the V gene TRBV5-1; the D gene is possibly TRBD1 (6 bases). The germline CDR1 and CDR2 sequences are SGHRS and YFSETQ. The CDR3 is 15 residues long. V was clipped by 1 base and J by 2 bases, with 12 bases between them. CDR3 sequence: CASSLQRTDNTEAFS. CDR3 bases: TGCGCCAGCAGCTTGCAACGGACAGACAACACTGAAGCTTTCTCT.

J is TRBJ1-1 and V is TRBV28, with TRBD1 as a possible D gene (5 bases). CDR3 length: 14 residues. In germline, CDR1 is MDHEN, CDR2 SYDVKM. Trimming cost V 7 bases and J 1 base, with 13 bases left between them. The CDR3: CASIQIGTNTEAFF. As DNA, the CDR3 is TGTGCCAGCATTCAAATCGGGACGAACACTGAAGCTTTCTTT.

This clonotype showed up many times. This chain links TRBV7-8 with TRBJ2-7, with 13 bases fitting TRBD2. This CDR3 has 16 residues. Germline CDR1 is SGHVS and CDR2 is FQNEAQ. J was trimmed by 0 bases and V by 5 bases; bases with no gene match: 4. The CDR3 is CASSLRLAGGSYEQYF. The CDR3 DNA reads TGTGCCAGCAGCCTCCGACTAGCGGGAGGCTCCTACGAGCAGTACTTC.

This rearrangement joins TRBV13 to TRBJ2-2; a weak D match, TRBD2 (6 bases). Germline-derived CDR1 and CDR2 are PRHDT and FYEKMQ (reference sequence). V lost 5 bases and J lost 3, with 19 bases in between. CDR3 length: 17 amino acids. CDR3 in amino acids: CASSQKPNGGDTGELFF. The CDR3 coding sequence is TGTGCCAGCAGCCAAAAACCCAATGGAGGGGACACCGGGGAGCTGTTTTTT.

Many counts were recorded for this clonotype. The V call is TRBV20-1, the J call TRBJ2-2, with D perhaps matching TRBD1 or TRBD2 (5 bases each). CDR3 length: 15 residues. Germline CDR1 is DFQATT and CDR2 is SNEGSKA (reference sequence). The V and J ends lost 5 bases and 7 bases respectively, with 20 bases between them. DNA for the CDR3: TGCAGTGCTGAAAGACTGAACGGGGCTATCGGGGAGCTGTTTTTT. Translated: CSAERLNGAIGELFF.

This clonotype was seen ten or more times. The chain employs TRBV5-1 and TRBJ2-5; weak D call: TRBD2 (5 bases). V lost 3 bases, J lost 1 base, and 16 bases lay in between. The CDR3 is 16 amino acids. Germline assignment: CDR1 SGHRS and CDR2 YFSETQ. This CDR3 is CASSSSSGWSQETQYF. The CDR3 DNA is TGCGCCAGCAGCTCCTCGAGCGGTTGGTCCCAAGAGACCCAGTACTTC.

A word on this clonotype: Possible read error: a much larger clone is one base away. Given the absence of the conserved phenylalanine or tryptophan at the CDR3 end, a read error is likely. V and J are TRBV7-9 and TRBJ1-5; D gene ambiguous. Germline CDR1 and CDR2: SEHNR and FQNEAQ (reference sequence). V was clipped by 0 bases and J by 0 bases, with 9 bases between them. This CDR3 is 16 amino acids long. CDR3 in amino acids: CASSLASVYSNQPQHL. The CDR3 DNA reads as TGTGCCAGCAGCTTAGCCAGTGTTTATAGCAATCAGCCCCAGCATCTT.

This clonotype has only one observation. The V call is TRBV15, the J call TRBJ1-5, with 9 bases fitting TRBD1. V lost 5 bases, J lost 3 bases, and 11 bases stayed unmatched. Germline V CDR1 and CDR2: LNHNV, YYDKDF (reference sequence). This CDR3 has 17 residues. For the CDR3, the DNA is TGTGCCACCAGCGCCCGACGGACAGGGGACACCAATCAGCCCCAGCATTTT. Protein: CATSARRTGDTNQPQHF.

In regard to this clonotype: This CDR3 fails to terminate in the conserved phenylalanine or tryptophan, so it likely reflects a read error. This CDR3 is CASSPPYSSGNTIYL. The DNA for the CDR3 is TGTGCCAGCTCACCACCGTACAGCTCTGGAAACACCATATATCTT. The chain couples TRBV25-1 to TRBJ1-3; D call uncertain. The germline V gene has CDR1 MGHDK and CDR2 SYGVNS. This CDR3 has 15 residues. Trimming took off 8 bases at V and 0 bases at J, with 14 bases between the two ends.

The chain couples TRBV2 to TRBJ1-1, with 7 bases aligning to TRBD1. The V segment lost 6 bases and the J segment 7 bases; nucleotides outside the gene matches: 11. The CDR3 is made up of 14 amino acids. Germline values: CDR1 SNHLY, CDR2 FYNNEI. The CDR3 spells CASRAGTAVDEAFF. CDR3 coding DNA: TGTGCCAGCAGAGCCGGGACAGCAGTCGATGAAGCTTTCTTT.

This chain connects TRBV5-1 to TRBJ1-2, with D hard to call. Trimming left V 2 bases short and J 6 bases short, with 17 bases between. Germline V gives CDR1 SGHRS, CDR2 YFSETQ. CDR3 size: 15 residues. The CDR3 protein is CASSFGQEVEDGYTF. The CDR3 DNA sequence: TGCGCCAGCAGCTTCGGGCAGGAGGTAGAGGATGGCTACACCTTC.

This clonotype was seen just once. A much larger clone lies a single base off, so this may be a read error. The chain has TRBV25-1 and TRBJ2-7; 10 bases are shared with TRBD2. Germline CDR1 reads MGHDK; CDR2 reads SYGVNS. The CDR3 extends over 13 amino acids. CDR3 sequence: CASSPSGSYGQYF. The CDR3 DNA sequence: TGTGCCAGCTCACCTAGCGGGAGTTACGGGCAGTACTTC.

This clonotype was seen at least ten times. The CDR3 reads CATSNRGSTDTQYF. DNA for the CDR3: TGTGCCACCAGCAACCGTGGGAGCACAGATACGCAGTATTTT. The chain recombines TRBV15 with TRBJ2-3, with D hard to call. The V end lost 4 bases, the J end lost 0 bases, and 8 bases lay between the germline ends. Germline V CDR1 and CDR2: LNHNV, YYDKDF (reference sequence). The CDR3 contains 14 residues.

This clonotype occurred once. The V call is TRBV2, the J call TRBJ1-6, with a tentative D call TRBD1 (6 bases). CDR3 length: 16 residues. Germline V lookup: CDR1 SNHLY, CDR2 FYNNEI. V was pared by 6 bases and J by 2 bases, with 14 bases between. CDR3 amino acids: CASRRNRDAYNSPLHF. For the CDR3, the DNA is TGTGCCAGCAGGAGAAACAGGGACGCCTATAATTCACCCCTCCACTTT.

This CDR3 is CAWTGGLNQPQHF. The DNA for the CDR3 is TGTGCCTGGACCGGGGGTCTCAATCAGCCCCAGCATTTT. The chain has TRBV5-6 and TRBJ1-5, with D possibly matching TRBD1 (5 bases). Trimming took 10 bases from V and 3 from J, leaving 14 bases between them. The CDR3 contains 13 residues. Germline CDR1 is SGHDT and CDR2 is YYEEEE.

This clonotype has a handful of counts. This rearrangement joins TRBV25-1 to TRBJ1-1; TRBD1 matches at 9 bases. Trimming took 4 bases from V and 2 from J; bases not matched to a gene: 2. The CDR3 loop spans 14 amino acids. The germline V gene has CDR1 MGHDK and CDR2 SYGVNS. The CDR3 sequence: CASSVTGGNTEAFF. DNA for the CDR3: TGTGCCAGCAGTGTGACAGGGGGAAACACTGAAGCTTTCTTT.

Comment on this clonotype: It may be a read error: a sequence one base away is much more abundant. CDR3 amino acids: CASSFRRAGNTIYF. In DNA, the CDR3 is TGTGCCAGCAGCTTCCGGAGAGCTGGAAACACCATATATTTT. The chain employs TRBV13 and TRBJ1-3; D gene ambiguous. The CDR3 extends over 14 amino acids. V lost 3 bases and J lost 2, with 8 bases in between. Germline CDR1 reads PRHDT; CDR2 reads FYEKMQ (reference sequence). Using reference TRBV13 and TRBJ1-3 for the parts outside the CDR3, the full variable domain is AAGVIQSPRHLIKEKRETATLKCYPIPRHDTVYWYQQGPGQDPQFLISFYEKMQSDKGSIPDRFSAQQFSDYHSELNMSSLELGDSALYFCASSFRRAGNTIYFGEGSWLTVV.

The genes are TRBV7-2 and TRBJ2-7; D is ambiguous. V shed 3 bases and J shed 1 base, with 10 bases lying between them. The CDR3 contains 14 residues. The V gene's germline CDR1 is SGHTA and CDR2 FQGNSA. Written as DNA, the CDR3 is TGTGCCAGCAGCTTTACACCCTCATCCTACGAGCAGTACTTC. Its protein product is CASSFTPSSYEQYF.

This clonotype is a singleton in its sample. V and J are TRBV29-1 and TRBJ2-3; 7 nucleotides agree with TRBD1. CDR1 and CDR2 from the germline V gene are SQVTM and ANQGSEA. This CDR3 contains 15 residues. The V segment lost 6 bases and the J segment 1 base; nucleotides outside the gene matches: 10. The CDR3 loop is CSVGTGAFGTDTQYF. The CDR3 bases are TGCAGCGTAGGAACAGGGGCATTCGGCACAGATACGCAGTATTTT.